This T cell receptor (beta chain) was observed in a study of T cell responses to AZD1222 COVID-19 vaccine. Notes on the study in general: A reported finding is that nearly half of spike-specific TCRs target unmutated variant regions. Among the donors, most were white British and more were female, and clonal diversity was possibly underestimated. There were repertoire samples only from the period after the peak T cell response.

About this clone: Antigen: not known.

In germline, CDR1 is SGDLS, CDR2 YYNGEE. Trimming pared 4 bases from V and 1 base from J, leaving 8 bases between. This CDR3 is 13 amino acids long. Analysis merged second doses at about 4 or about 12 weeks. The protocol was immunoSEQ multiplex PCR, while the TCRdb copy is restricted to in-frame clones and leaves out a portion. The data contain about 130,000 clones, about 89% of them singletons. The receptor's source is an adult who received the AZD1222 COVID-19 vaccine. The rearrangement uses TRBV9 and TRBJ1-1; D is possibly TRBD1 (5 bases). Sequences were derived from peripheral blood, sampled 28 days after the second AZD1222 dose. The CDR3 loop reads CASSPRANTEAFF. The CDR3 nucleotides read TGTGCCAGCAGCCCCAGGGCGAACACTGAAGCTTTCTTT. Drawing the rest from reference TRBV9 and TRBJ1-1, the complete variable domain is DSGVTQTPKHLITATGQRVTLRCSPRSGDLSVYWYQQSLDQGLQFLIQYYNGEERAKGNILERFSAQQFPDLHSELNLSSLELGDSALYFCASSPRANTEAFFGQGTRLTVV.